The T cell receptor beta chain under discussion was sequenced for a study of T cells in Graves' hyperthyroidism and ophthalmopathy. Study findings and constraints: Blood also held most thyroid clonotypes expanded beyond 0.001. Ophthalmopathy prediction by the model preceded onset by a median about 6 months. A model using 13 V-J features told ophthalmopathy apart from stable hyperthyroidism.

Losses at the gene ends were 3 bases for V and 9 bases for J; bases not matched to a gene: 5. The CDR3 has 12 amino acids. Germline V gene lookup returns CDR1 SGHRS and CDR2 YFSETQ. This clonotype showed up just a few times. The antigen is not known. The diagnoses drew upon clinical symptoms, serum thyroxine and TRAb, thyroid ultrasound and orbital computed tomography. TCR beta CDR3 region amplification was performed from RNA transcripts. With the HTBI primer set, the TCR CDR3 went through a first round of RT-PCR. TCRdb ran MiXCR on the multiplex PCR reads and lists one entry per CDR3 protein. The sample has 480,000 or so distinct CDR3 sequences, 35% to 50% seen once.

This TCR was recovered from an adult woman with Graves' disease, either hyperthyroidism or ophthalmopathy (not recorded which). The chain employs TRBV5-1 and TRBJ2-7; 8 bases agree with TRBD1. Specimen: peripheral blood or thyroid tissue (not recorded which). CDR3 bases: TGCGCCAGCAGCTGGACAGGGACGGCGCAGTACTTC. It codes for CASSWTGTAQYF.